A single sample gave rise to the 22 T cell receptor beta chains below, sequenced in a study of blood T cell repertoires in COVID-19 (dated by TCRdb to 2020 to 2021). Library creation used the immunoSEQ multiplex PCR assay. TCRdb re-hosts the immuneACCESS table, in-frame sequences only. Its copies lack some clones; in the studies checked, an unresolved V gene accounts for under half of them, and the cause for the rest is not known. Across this sample there are fewer than 350,000 clones, with less than 85% seen only once. About 2.3% of the sample is in the top ten clones. The sequencing sample was made of PBMCs or T cells enriched from blood (not recorded which). The receptors originated from a woman aged 50 to 60 who had recovered from COVID-19.

The chain couples TRBV7-3 to TRBJ2-1; D might be TRBD1 (5 bases). Per the germline V gene, CDR1 is SGHTA and CDR2 is FQGTGA. The V and J ends lost 5 bases and 5 bases respectively, with 13 bases between them. CDR3 length equals 14 residues. The CDR3 bases are TGTGCCAGCAGCCCGGGTTTAGGGGACAATGAGCAGTTCTTC. This sequence encodes CASSPGLGDNEQFF. The variable domain in full, completed from reference TRBV7-3 and TRBJ2-1, reads GAGVSQTPSNKVTEKGKYVELRCDPISGHTALYWYRQSLGQGPEFLIYFQGTGAADDSGLPNDRFFAVRPEGSVSTLKIQRTERGDSAVYLCASSPGLGDNEQFFGPGTRLTVL.

The chain uses TRBV5-4 and TRBJ2-7; TRBD2 agrees at 9 bases. The junction had 8 bases not matched to a gene; V was cut back by 0 bases and J by 4 bases. Germline V CDR1 and CDR2: SGHNT, YYREEE (reference sequence). This CDR3 is 16 amino acids long. The CDR3 loop reads CASSLGASGGLYEQYF. The CDR3 bases are TGTGCCAGCAGCTTGGGTGCCAGCGGGGGGTTATACGAGCAGTACTTC.

The DNA of the CDR3 is TGTGCCAGCAGCGGAGGTCCGGGACAGGTGGAAAAACTGTTTTTT. This encodes CASSGGPGQVEKLFF. This rearrangement joins TRBV9 to TRBJ1-4, with TRBD1 matching 8 bases. Trimming removed 3 bases from V and 8 bases from J; junction bases left unmatched: 9. CDR3 length: 15 residues. The V gene's germline CDR1 is SGDLS and CDR2 YYNGEE.

The CDR3 bases are TGCGCCAGCAGCTCCCGAGCGGGGTCGGCCTACGAGCAGTACTTC. This codes for CASSSRAGSAYEQYF. This chain uses TRBV5-1 with TRBJ2-7, with 7 bases lining up with TRBD2. Germline V gives CDR1 SGHRS, CDR2 YFSETQ. This CDR3 region has 15 residues. Trimming cost V 3 bases and J 2 bases; bases outside gene matches: 8.

This chain uses TRBV5-4 with TRBJ1-6; 9 positions agree with TRBD1. This CDR3 is built from 14 residues. From germline, CDR1 is SGHNT and CDR2 YYREEE (reference sequence). V dropped 5 bases and J dropped 7; count of bases not matched to a gene: 4. CDR3 in DNA: TGTGCCAGCAGGGACAGGGGCCCGAATTCACCCCTCCACTTT. Its translation is CASRDRGPNSPLHF.

V usage is TRBV18 and J usage is TRBJ1-1; the D gene is possibly TRBD1 (6 bases). V was pared by 3 bases and J by 1 base, with 9 bases between. The CDR3 runs to 14 residues. Per germline, CDR1 KGHSH and CDR2 LQKENI. The CDR3 DNA sequence: TGTGCCAGCTCACCTCAGACAGGGAACACTGAAGCTTTCTTT. Translation gives CASSPQTGNTEAFF.

The chain uses TRBV3-1 (or the pseudogene TRBV3-2) and TRBJ1-6; D is ambiguous. Looked up from germline, CDR1 is LGHDT and CDR2 is YNNKEL (reference sequence). The CDR3 sequence is 16 residues long. The V and J ends lost 1 base and 6 bases respectively, with 13 bases between them. DNA of the CDR3: TGTGCCAGCAGCCAAGCCATTACCAGAAGTAATTCACCCCTCCACTTT. It codes for CASSQAITRSNSPLHF.

V and J are TRBV3-1 (or the pseudogene TRBV3-2) and TRBJ2-7, with a weak D call TRBD2 (6 bases). The germline V gene encodes CDR1 LGHDT and CDR2 YNNKEL (reference sequence). The CDR3 loop spans 16 amino acids. Deletions cut 4 bases from V and 0 bases from J, with 16 bases between. The CDR3 here is CASSPTAGVDSYEQYF. CDR3 sequence (DNA): TGTGCCAGCAGCCCGACAGCGGGCGTCGACTCCTACGAGCAGTACTTC.

The rearrangement uses TRBV4-3 and TRBJ2-1, with 9 nucleotides matching TRBD1. The J segment lost 8 bases and the V segment lost 4 bases, leaving 12 bases of the junction unmatched. The CDR3 length is 16 residues. In germline, CDR1 is LGHNA, CDR2 YSLEER. Here the CDR3 reads CASSPRHRGPMDEQFF. The DNA of the CDR3 is TGCGCCAGCAGCCCGCGACACAGGGGGCCCATGGATGAGCAGTTCTTC.

This clone was detected ten times or more. This CDR3 is CASQGAGESETQYF. CDR3 coding DNA: TGTGCCTCACAAGGGGCGGGGGAGAGCGAGACCCAGTACTTC. The chain carries TRBV6-5 and TRBJ2-5; 7 bases are a match to TRBD2. Germline CDR1 is MNHEY and CDR2 is SVGAGI. Trimming took 11 bases from V and 5 from J; bases not matched to a gene: 14. This CDR3 contains 14 residues.

J is TRBJ1-1 and V is TRBV2; 7 bases fit TRBD1. The germline gives CDR1 SNHLY, CDR2 FYNNEI. The CDR3 contains 14 residues. The V segment lost 3 bases and the J segment 6 bases; nucleotides outside the gene matches: 7. CDR3 region: CASSETGSVAEAFF. The CDR3, as DNA: TGTGCCAGCAGTGAGACAGGGAGTGTCGCTGAAGCTTTCTTT.

The chain has TRBV6-5 and TRBJ1-3; D not resolved. The CDR3 consists of 14 residues. Germline V gives CDR1 MNHEY, CDR2 SVGAGI. V lost 6 bases to trimming and J lost 4 bases, with 13 bases between them. CDR3 loop: CASSPLRVGNTIYF. Written as DNA, the CDR3 is TGTGCCAGCAGCCCCCTCCGAGTGGGAAACACCATATATTTT.

V gene TRBV28 combines with J gene TRBJ2-7; TRBD2 aligns across 10 bases. The CDR3 contains 15 residues. Germline-derived CDR1 and CDR2 are MDHEN and SYDVKM. After removal of 2 bases from V and 4 bases from J, the junction contained 5 bases not matched to a gene. In DNA form, the CDR3 reads TGTGCCAGCAGTTTAGAGGGACTAGCGCGGTACGAGCAGTACTTC. Amino acids: CASSLEGLARYEQYF.

As regards this clone: At one end the junction does not follow the germline gene, possibly because of a read error. This chain connects TRBV12-5 to TRBJ1-1; no clear D gene. The CDR3 sequence is 15 residues long. CDR1 is LGHNT, CDR2 FRNRAP, per germline. The chain's CDR3 is CASGLVLRGNAEAFF. The CDR3, as DNA: TGTGCTAGTGGTTTGGTACTTCGAGGGAACGCTGAAGCTTTCTTT.

The chain is built from TRBV3-1 (or the pseudogene TRBV3-2) and TRBJ1-2; no definite D call. Germline V lookup: CDR1 LGHDT, CDR2 YNNKEL (reference sequence). The CDR3 is made up of 15 amino acids. The germline V and J ends were trimmed by 6 bases and 4 bases, with 18 bases remaining between them. The CDR3 loop reads CASRLSGGGTYGYTF. Here the CDR3 DNA reads TGTGCCAGCAGGTTGTCGGGAGGTGGAACCTATGGCTACACCTTC.

The genes are TRBV7-9 and TRBJ2-7; the match to TRBD1 covers 10 bases. The CDR3 extends over 14 amino acids. Unmatched junction bases numbered 4, after V lost 3 bases and J lost 5 bases. CDR1 is SEHNR, CDR2 FQNEAQ, per germline (reference sequence). CDR3 nucleotide sequence: TGTGCCAGCAGCTTGGGGACAGGGGTGGACGAGCAGTACTTC. Translating it yields CASSLGTGVDEQYF.

The rearrangement links TRBV18 to TRBJ1-1; 8 bases fit TRBD1. The CDR3 extends over 15 amino acids. CDR1 is KGHSH and CDR2 is LQKENI in the germline V gene. The J segment lost 4 bases and the V segment lost 3 bases, leaving 7 bases of the junction unmatched. Here the CDR3 reads CASSPGQGYGTEAFF. CDR3 DNA: TGTGCCAGCTCACCCGGACAGGGTTATGGCACTGAAGCTTTCTTT.

The V call is TRBV19, the J call TRBJ1-5; D remains ambiguous. The CDR3 sequence is 14 residues long. Trimming removed 3 bases at V and 0 bases at J, with 6 bases between. CDR1 and CDR2 from the germline V gene are LNHDA and SQIVND (reference sequence). Here the CDR3 DNA reads TGTGCCAGTAGTATTCTCGGTAGCAATCAGCCCCAGCATTTT. Its translation is CASSILGSNQPQHF.

The chain joins TRBV4-1 to TRBJ1-2, with a possible D match to TRBD1 (6 bases). CDR3 length: 13 residues. Germline values: CDR1 MGHRA, CDR2 YSYEKL. V shed 4 bases and J shed 4 bases, with 10 bases lying between them. CDR3 nucleotides: TGCGCCAGCAGCCTGACAGGTCTCTATGGCTACACCTTC. Protein product: CASSLTGLYGYTF.

This chain links TRBV6-5 with TRBJ2-7; 9 nucleotides align to TRBD1. CDR1 and CDR2 from the germline V gene are MNHEY and SVGAGI. This CDR3 region has 15 residues. Losses at the gene ends were 6 bases for V and 3 bases for J; bases not matched to a gene: 9. CDR3 nucleotides: TGTGCCAGCAGGGTCGACAGGGGGGCTGACTACGAGCAGTACTTC. It yields the protein CASRVDRGADYEQYF.

The chain joins TRBV30 to TRBJ1-2; 10 bases match TRBD1. Germline V gene lookup returns CDR1 GTSNPN and CDR2 SVGIG (reference sequence). J gave up 4 bases and V 3 bases, and 5 bases lay outside the gene matches. The CDR3 extends over 14 amino acids. The CDR3 DNA reads TGTGCCTGGAGCCCGGGACAGGGGATCTATGGCTACACCTTC. Residues: CAWSPGQGIYGYTF. Full variable domain (rest looked up from reference TRBV30 and TRBJ1-2): SQTIHQWPATLVQPVGSPLSLECTVEGTSNPNLYWYRQAAGRGLQLLFYSVGIGQISSEVPQNLSASRPQDRQFILSSKKLLLSDSGFYLCAWSPGQGIYGYTFGSGTRLTVV.

The gene calls are TRBV7-2 and TRBJ2-3, with TRBD1 matching over 7 bases. There are 13 residues in the CDR3. V trimming: 1 base; J trimming: 9 bases; junction bases outside the gene matches: 4. Germline CDR1 SGHTA, CDR2 FQGNSA. The CDR3 protein is CASSLDYRGTQYF. CDR3 bases: TGTGCCAGCAGCTTAGATTACAGGGGCACGCAGTATTTT.